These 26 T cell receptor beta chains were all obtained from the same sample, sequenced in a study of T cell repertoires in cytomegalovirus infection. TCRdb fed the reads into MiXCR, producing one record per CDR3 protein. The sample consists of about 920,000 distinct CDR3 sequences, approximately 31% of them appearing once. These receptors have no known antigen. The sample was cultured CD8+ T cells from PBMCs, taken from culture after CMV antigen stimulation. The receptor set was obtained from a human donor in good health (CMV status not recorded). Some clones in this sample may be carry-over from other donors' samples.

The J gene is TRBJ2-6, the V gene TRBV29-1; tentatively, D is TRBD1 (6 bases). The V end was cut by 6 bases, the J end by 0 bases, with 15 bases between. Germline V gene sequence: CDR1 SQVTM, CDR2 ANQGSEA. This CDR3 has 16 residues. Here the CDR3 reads CSVPGHTFSGANVLTF. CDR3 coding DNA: TGCAGCGTGCCGGGACATACTTTCTCTGGGGCCAACGTCCTGACTTTC.

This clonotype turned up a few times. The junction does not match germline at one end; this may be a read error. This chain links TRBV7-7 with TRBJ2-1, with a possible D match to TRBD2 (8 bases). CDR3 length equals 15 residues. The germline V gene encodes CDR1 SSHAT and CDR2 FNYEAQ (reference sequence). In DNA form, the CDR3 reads TGTGCTAGCAGCTTAGCGGGGACAGCCTTAGACGAGCAGTTCTTC. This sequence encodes CASSLAGTALDEQFF. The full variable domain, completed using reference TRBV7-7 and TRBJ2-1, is GAGVSQSPRYKVTKRGQDVTLRCDPISSHATLYWYQQALGQGPEFLTYFNYEAQPDKSGLPSDRFSAERPEGSISTLTIQRTEQRDSAMYRCASSLAGTALDEQFFGPGTRLTVL.

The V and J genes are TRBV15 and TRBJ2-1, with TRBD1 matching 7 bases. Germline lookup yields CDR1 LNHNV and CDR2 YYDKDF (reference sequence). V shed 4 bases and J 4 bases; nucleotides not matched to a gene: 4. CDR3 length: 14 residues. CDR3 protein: CATSITGVYNEQFF. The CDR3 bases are TGTGCCACCAGCATTACAGGGGTTTACAATGAGCAGTTCTTC.

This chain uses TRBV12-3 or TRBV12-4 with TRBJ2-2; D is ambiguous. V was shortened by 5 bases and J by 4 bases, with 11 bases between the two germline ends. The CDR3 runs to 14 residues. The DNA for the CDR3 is TGTGCCAGCAGTCCTCCCGGGCCCACCGGGGAGCTGTTTTTT. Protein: CASSPPGPTGELFF.

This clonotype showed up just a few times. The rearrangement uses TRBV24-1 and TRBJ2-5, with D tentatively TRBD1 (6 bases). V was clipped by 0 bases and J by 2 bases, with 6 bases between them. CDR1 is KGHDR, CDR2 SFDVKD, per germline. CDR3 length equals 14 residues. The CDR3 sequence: CATSDLDRQETQYF. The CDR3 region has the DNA TGTGCCACCAGTGATTTGGACAGGCAAGAGACCCAGTACTTC.

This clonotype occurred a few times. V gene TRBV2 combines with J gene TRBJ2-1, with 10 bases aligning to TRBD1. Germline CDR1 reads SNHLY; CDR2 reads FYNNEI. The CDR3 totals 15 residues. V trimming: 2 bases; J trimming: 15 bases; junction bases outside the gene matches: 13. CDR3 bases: TGTGCCAGCAGTGAAAGGGATAATGCGGGACAGGGGATGTTCTTC. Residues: CASSERDNAGQGMFF.

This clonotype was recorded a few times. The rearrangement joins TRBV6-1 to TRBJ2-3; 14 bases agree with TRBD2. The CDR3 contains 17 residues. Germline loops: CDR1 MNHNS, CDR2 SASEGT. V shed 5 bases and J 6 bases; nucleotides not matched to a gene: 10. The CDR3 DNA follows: TGTGCCAGCAGTCCCGGGACTAGCGGGGGATTATTGGATACGCAGTATTTT. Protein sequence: CASSPGTSGGLLDTQYF.

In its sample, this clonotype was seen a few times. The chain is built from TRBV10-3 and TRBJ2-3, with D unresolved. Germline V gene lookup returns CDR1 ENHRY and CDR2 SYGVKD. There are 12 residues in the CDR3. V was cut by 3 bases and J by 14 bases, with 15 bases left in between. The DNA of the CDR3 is TGTGCCATCAGTGATTCGGCCGCGCGCCCGTATTTT. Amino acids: CAISDSAARPYF.

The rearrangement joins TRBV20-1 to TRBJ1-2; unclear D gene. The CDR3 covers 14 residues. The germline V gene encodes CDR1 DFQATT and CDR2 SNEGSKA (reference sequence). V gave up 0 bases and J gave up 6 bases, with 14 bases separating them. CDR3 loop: CSARDLVSADGYTF. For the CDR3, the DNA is TGCAGTGCTAGAGATCTCGTCTCCGCCGATGGCTACACCTTC.

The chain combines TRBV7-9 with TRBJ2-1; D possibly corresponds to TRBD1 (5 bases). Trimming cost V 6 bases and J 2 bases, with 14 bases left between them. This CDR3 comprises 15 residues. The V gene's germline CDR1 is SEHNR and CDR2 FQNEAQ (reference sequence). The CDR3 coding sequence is TGTGCCAGCAGTCCTCTGGGCAGGGCCTACAATGAGCAGTTCTTC. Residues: CASSPLGRAYNEQFF.

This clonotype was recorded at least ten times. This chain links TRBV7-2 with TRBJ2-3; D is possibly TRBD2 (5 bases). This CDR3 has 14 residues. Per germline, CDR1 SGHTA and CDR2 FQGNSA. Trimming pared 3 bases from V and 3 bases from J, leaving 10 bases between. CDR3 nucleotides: TGTGCCAGCAGCTTCCCCCGGAGGACAGATACGCAGTATTTT. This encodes CASSFPRRTDTQYF.

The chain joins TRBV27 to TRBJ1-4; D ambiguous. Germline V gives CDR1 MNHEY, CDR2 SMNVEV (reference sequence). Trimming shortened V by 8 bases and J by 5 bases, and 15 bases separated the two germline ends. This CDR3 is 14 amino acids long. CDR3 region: CASGFSWRNEKLFF. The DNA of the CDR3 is TGTGCCAGCGGATTCAGTTGGAGAAATGAAAAACTGTTTTTT.

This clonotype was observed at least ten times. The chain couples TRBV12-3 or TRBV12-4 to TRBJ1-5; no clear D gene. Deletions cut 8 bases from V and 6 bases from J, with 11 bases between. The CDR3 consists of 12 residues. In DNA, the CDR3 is TGTGCCAGCTCGATGGGTAGTCAGCCCCAGCATTTT. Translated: CASSMGSQPQHF.

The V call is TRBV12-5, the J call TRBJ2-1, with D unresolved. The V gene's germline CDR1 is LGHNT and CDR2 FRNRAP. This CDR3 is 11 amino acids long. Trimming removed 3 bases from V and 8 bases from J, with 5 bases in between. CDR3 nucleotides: TGTGCTAGTGGTTTTTCGCATGAGCAGTTCTTC. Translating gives CASGFSHEQFF.

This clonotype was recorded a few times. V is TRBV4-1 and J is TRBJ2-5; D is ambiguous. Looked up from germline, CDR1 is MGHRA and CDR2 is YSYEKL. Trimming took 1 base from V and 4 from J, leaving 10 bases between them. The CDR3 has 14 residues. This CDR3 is CASSQVSSGETQYF. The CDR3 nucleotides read TGCGCCAGCAGCCAAGTAAGCAGTGGAGAGACCCAGTACTTC.

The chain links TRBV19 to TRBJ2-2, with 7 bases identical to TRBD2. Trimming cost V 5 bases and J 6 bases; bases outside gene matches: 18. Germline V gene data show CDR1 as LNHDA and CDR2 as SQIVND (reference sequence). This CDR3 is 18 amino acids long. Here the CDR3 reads CASSENLGLVGISGELFF. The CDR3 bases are TGTGCCAGTAGTGAAAACCTCGGACTAGTAGGAATCTCCGGGGAGCTGTTTTTT.

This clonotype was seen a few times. This CDR3 reads CASSSLLDRVGEKLFF. CDR3 bases: TGTGCCAGCAGCTCTCTCCTGGACAGGGTGGGCGAAAAACTGTTTTTT. The V gene is TRBV7-9, the J gene TRBJ1-4; TRBD1 aligns across 8 bases. This CDR3 spans 16 amino acids. The germline V gene encodes CDR1 SEHNR and CDR2 FQNEAQ (reference sequence). Trimming removed 4 bases from V and 8 bases from J; junction bases left unmatched: 12.

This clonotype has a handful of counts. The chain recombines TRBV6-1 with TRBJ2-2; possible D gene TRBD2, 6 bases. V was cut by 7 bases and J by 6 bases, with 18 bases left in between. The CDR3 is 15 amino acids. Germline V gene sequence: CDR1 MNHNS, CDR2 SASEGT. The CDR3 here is CASKPREVEAGELFF. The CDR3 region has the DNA TGTGCCAGCAAACCTAGGGAGGTGGAGGCCGGGGAGCTGTTTTTT.

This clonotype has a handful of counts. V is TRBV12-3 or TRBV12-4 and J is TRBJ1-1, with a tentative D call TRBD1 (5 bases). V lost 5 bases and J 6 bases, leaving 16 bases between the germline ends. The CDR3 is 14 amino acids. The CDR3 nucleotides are TGTGCCAGCAGTCCCGGGGCAGGGACCGCTGAAGCTTTCTTT. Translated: CASSPGAGTAEAFF.

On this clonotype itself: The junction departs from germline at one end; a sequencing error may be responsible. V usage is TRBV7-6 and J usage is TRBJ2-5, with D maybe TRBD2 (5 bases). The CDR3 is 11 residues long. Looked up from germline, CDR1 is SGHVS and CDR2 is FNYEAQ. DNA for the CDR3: TGTGCCAACAGCCTGGACTTGACCCAGTACTTC. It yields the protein CANSLDLTQYF.

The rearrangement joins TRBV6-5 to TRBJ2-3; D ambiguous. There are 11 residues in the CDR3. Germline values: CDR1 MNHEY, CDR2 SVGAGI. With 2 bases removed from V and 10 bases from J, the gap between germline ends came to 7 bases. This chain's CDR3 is CASSYGQAQYF. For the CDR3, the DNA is TGTGCCAGCAGTTACGGTCAGGCGCAGTATTTT.

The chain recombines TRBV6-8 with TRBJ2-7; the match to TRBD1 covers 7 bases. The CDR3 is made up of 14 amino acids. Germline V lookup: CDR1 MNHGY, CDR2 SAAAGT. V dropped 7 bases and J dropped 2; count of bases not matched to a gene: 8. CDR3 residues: CASKVGTATYEQYF. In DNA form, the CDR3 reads TGTGCCAGCAAGGTCGGGACAGCAACCTACGAGCAGTACTTC.

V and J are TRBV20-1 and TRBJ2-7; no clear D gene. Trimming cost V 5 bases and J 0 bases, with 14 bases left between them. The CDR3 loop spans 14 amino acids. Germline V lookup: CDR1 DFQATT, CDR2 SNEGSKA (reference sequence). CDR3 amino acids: CSASNPKSSYEQYF. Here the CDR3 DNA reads TGCAGTGCTTCCAACCCCAAAAGCTCCTACGAGCAGTACTTC.

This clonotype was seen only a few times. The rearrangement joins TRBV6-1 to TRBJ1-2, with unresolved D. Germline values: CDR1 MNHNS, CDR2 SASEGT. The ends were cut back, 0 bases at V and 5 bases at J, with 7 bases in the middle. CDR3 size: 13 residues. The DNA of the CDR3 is TGTGCCAGCAGTGAAGCGAGAAAATATGGCTACACCTTC. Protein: CASSEARKYGYTF.

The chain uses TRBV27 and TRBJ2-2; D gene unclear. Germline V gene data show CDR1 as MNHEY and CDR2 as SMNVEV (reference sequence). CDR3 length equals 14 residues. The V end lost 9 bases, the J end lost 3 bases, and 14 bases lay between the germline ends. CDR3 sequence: CASTDGGDTGELFF. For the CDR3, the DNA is TGTGCCAGTACTGACGGTGGTGACACCGGGGAGCTGTTTTTT.

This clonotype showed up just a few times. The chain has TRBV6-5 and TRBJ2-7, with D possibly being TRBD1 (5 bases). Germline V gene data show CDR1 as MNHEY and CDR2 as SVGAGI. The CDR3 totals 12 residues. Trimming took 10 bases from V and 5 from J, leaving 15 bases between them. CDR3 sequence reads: CATQVGPHEQYF. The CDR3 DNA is TGTGCCACCCAAGTGGGGCCGCACGAGCAGTACTTC.